This passage covers 29 T cell receptor beta chains from one sample sequenced in a study of long-term antiretroviral therapy in people with HIV. The libraries were made with immunoSEQ v3.0 at survey level. The protocol was immunoSEQ multiplex PCR, while the TCRdb copy is restricted to in-frame clones and leaves out a portion. The sample lists approximately 23,000 clones; approximately 86% were seen once. The sequencing here drew on unsorted PBMCs, taken roughly 2.7 years after starting antiretroviral therapy. All receptors derive from a man aged 40-55 years with HIV.

The rearrangement links TRBV7-3 to TRBJ2-3, with D perhaps given as TRBD1 or TRBD2 (6 bases each). In germline, CDR1 is SGHTA, CDR2 FQGTGA. Trimming pared 6 bases from V and 0 bases from J, leaving 13 bases between. This CDR3 is 15 amino acids long. The CDR3 is CASSSGAASTDTQYF. In DNA, the CDR3 is TGTGCCAGCAGTTCGGGGGCAGCTAGCACAGATACGCAGTATTTT.

The V and J genes are TRBV4-3 and TRBJ1-1; D not certain. Trimming took 0 bases from V and 3 from J, leaving 8 bases between them. From germline, CDR1 is LGHNA and CDR2 YSLEER. The CDR3 consists of 14 residues. The CDR3 nucleotides read TGCGCCAGCAGCCAAGAGAGCAGGTACACTGAAGCTTTCTTT. This sequence encodes CASSQESRYTEAFF.

The V and J genes are TRBV9 and TRBJ2-5, with a weak D call TRBD2 (5 bases). Per germline, CDR1 SGDLS and CDR2 YYNGEE. This CDR3 region has 13 residues. The V gene lost 4 bases and the J gene lost 5 bases, with 12 bases spanning the gap. The CDR3 bases are TGTGCCAGCAGCCCCACCGGGAAGGAGACCCAGTACTTC. It encodes CASSPTGKETQYF.

V is TRBV4-3 and J is TRBJ2-2; D is perhaps TRBD2 (5 bases). Trimming stripped 0 bases from V and 3 bases from J, with 11 bases between. Looked up from germline, CDR1 is LGHNA and CDR2 is YSLEER. This CDR3 has 16 amino acids. The chain's CDR3 is CASSQDGGTYTGELFF. DNA for the CDR3: TGCGCCAGCAGCCAAGATGGAGGAACTTACACCGGGGAGCTGTTTTTT.

The count of this clone is one. This chain uses TRBV19 with TRBJ2-7, with a weak D call TRBD1 (6 bases). CDR3 length: 20 amino acids. The germline V and J ends were trimmed by 5 bases and 2 bases, with 31 bases remaining between them. The V gene's germline CDR1 is LNHDA and CDR2 SQIVND (reference sequence). In nucleotides, the CDR3 is TGTGCCAGTAGTCCAGAACGCGCTTACAGGGTATTGAGATTAGCCTACGAGCAGTACTTC. Translation gives CASSPERAYRVLRLAYEQYF.

The rearrangement uses TRBV5-6 and TRBJ1-4, with TRBD1 matching 8 bases. Trimming at V came to 2 bases and at J to 8 bases, leaving 11 bases not matched to a gene. CDR1 is SGHDT and CDR2 is YYEEEE in the germline V gene. The CDR3 covers 16 residues. CDR3 DNA sequence: TGTGCCAGCAGCTTCGGACAGGGCGGAAGTGGCGAAAAACTGTTTTTT. It translates to CASSFGQGGSGEKLFF.

As DNA, the CDR3 is TGTGCCAGCAGCCTCCAACATGACGAGACCCAGTACTTC. It yields the protein CASSLQHDETQYF. The V and J genes are TRBV4-2 and TRBJ2-5; D is undetermined. Trimming left V 4 bases short and J 5 bases short, with 11 bases between. Germline V gene data show CDR1 as LGHNA and CDR2 as YNFKEQ. The CDR3 has 13 amino acids.

The rearrangement links TRBV21-1 to TRBJ1-5. TRBV21-1 is a pseudogene locus. This CDR3 comprises 18 residues. The CDR3 DNA reads as TGTGCCAGCAGCAAAATCCGGGGGACGGTATATAGCAATCAGCCCCAGCATTTT. Encoded protein: CASSKIRGTVYSNQPQHF.

The chain links TRBV2 to TRBJ1-2, with D perhaps matching TRBD1 (6 bases). Germline CDR1 SNHLY, CDR2 FYNNEI. CDR3 length: 17 residues. Trimming shortened V by 4 bases and J by 4 bases, and 22 bases separated the two germline ends. The CDR3 DNA reads TGTGCCAGCAGTGCTGGGGGGCCAACCCCCATCTCCTATGGCTACACCTTC. Amino acids: CASSAGGPTPISYGYTF.

The chain uses TRBV7-2 and TRBJ2-2, with D perhaps matching TRBD1 or TRBD2 (6 bases each). Trimming shortened V by 3 bases and J by 0 bases, and 11 bases separated the two germline ends. The CDR3 is made up of 16 amino acids. Germline values: CDR1 SGHTA, CDR2 FQGNSA. The DNA for the CDR3 is TGTGCCAGCAGCTTCAGAGGGGGGACGAACACCGGGGAGCTGTTTTTT. Protein: CASSFRGGTNTGELFF.

This chain joins TRBV4-3 and TRBJ1-2; D is ambiguous. Trimming left V 0 bases short and J 3 bases short, with 8 bases between. The CDR3 is 14 amino acids. Germline V gene data show CDR1 as LGHNA and CDR2 as YSLEER. The CDR3, as DNA: TGCGCCAGCAGCCAAGATAGGGCGGACTATGGCTACACCTTC. Translated, it gives CASSQDRADYGYTF.

The V call is TRBV11-2, the J call TRBJ1-2; TRBD1 matches at 8 bases. V lost 1 base to trimming and J lost 5 bases; unmatched junction nucleotides: 6. Germline V lookup: CDR1 SGHAT, CDR2 FQNNGV. CDR3 size: 15 residues. CDR3 loop: CASSLGGQAPYGYTF. CDR3 bases: TGTGCCAGCAGCTTAGGGGGACAGGCCCCATATGGCTACACCTTC.

This chain uses TRBV6-5 with TRBJ1-5; TRBD1 is a possible D gene (5 bases). The germline V and J ends were trimmed by 0 bases and 6 bases, with 9 bases remaining between them. The germline V gene has CDR1 MNHEY and CDR2 SVGAGI. The CDR3 contains 14 residues. The CDR3: CASSYSGARQPQHF. In DNA form, the CDR3 reads TGTGCCAGCAGTTACTCAGGGGCTCGTCAGCCCCAGCATTTT.

CDR3 region: CASSLLAGTSGVEQFF. The CDR3 coding sequence is TGTGCCAGCAGCTTGCTAGCGGGGACTAGCGGGGTAGAGCAGTTCTTC. The rearrangement uses TRBV7-9 and TRBJ2-1; TRBD2 agrees at 13 bases. This CDR3 comprises 16 residues. V gave up 3 bases and J gave up 10 bases; unmatched junction bases: 9. Germline loops: CDR1 SEHNR, CDR2 FQNEAQ (reference sequence).

The CDR3 spells CASSLVSGTGPYEQYF. As DNA, the CDR3 is TGTGCCAGCAGCTTAGTTTCCGGGACGGGACCCTACGAGCAGTACTTC. The J gene is TRBJ2-7, the V gene TRBV7-2; D is tentatively TRBD1 or TRBD2 (5 bases each). Germline CDR1 and CDR2: SGHTA and FQGNSA. The V and J ends lost 1 base and 2 bases respectively, with 15 bases between them. The length of the CDR3 is 16 residues.

This clone was found once. The gene calls are TRBV15 and TRBJ2-1, with D possibly matching TRBD1 (5 bases). CDR3 size: 12 residues. Germline CDR1 and CDR2: LNHNV and YYDKDF (reference sequence). Deletions cut 7 bases from V and 4 bases from J, with 8 bases between. The CDR3, as DNA: TGTGCCACCAACCAGGGATACAATGAGCAGTTCTTC. This sequence encodes CATNQGYNEQFF.

The CDR3 nucleotides read TGTGCCAGCAGTTTAGTCCGTGGAGGGGGCAATCAGCCCCAGCATTTT. It encodes CASSLVRGGGNQPQHF. The J gene is TRBJ1-5, the V gene TRBV28, with D tentatively TRBD1 (5 bases). Looked up from germline, CDR1 is MDHEN and CDR2 is SYDVKM. The V and J ends lost 2 bases and 2 bases respectively, with 13 bases between them. This CDR3 has 16 amino acids. Using reference TRBV28 and TRBJ1-5 for the parts outside the CDR3, the full variable domain is DVKVTQSSRYLVKRTGEKVFLECVQDMDHENMFWYRQDPGLGLRLIYFSYDVKMKEKGDIPEGYSVSREKKERFSLILESASTNQTSMYLCASSLVRGGGNQPQHFGDGTRLSIL.

J is TRBJ2-5 and V is TRBV5-1; 7 positions match TRBD1. The V and J ends lost 1 base and 1 base, in that order; junction bases with no gene match: 7. Per the germline V gene, CDR1 is SGHRS and CDR2 is YFSETQ. The CDR3 consists of 16 residues. CDR3 nucleotides: TGCGCCAGCAGCTTGACAGGGGTCGCAATCCAAGAGACCCAGTACTTC. Encoded protein: CASSLTGVAIQETQYF.

The chain couples TRBV7-8 to TRBJ2-3; 8 bases fit TRBD1. V lost 1 base, J lost 2 bases, and 2 bases stayed unmatched. Germline V gene lookup returns CDR1 SGHVS and CDR2 FQNEAQ. The CDR3 contains 15 residues. CDR3 nucleotide sequence: TGTGCCAGCAGCTTAGTGGACAGGGCCACAGATACGCAGTATTTT. Protein product: CASSLVDRATDTQYF.

This clone qualifies as medium-sized. V gene TRBV4-3 combines with J gene TRBJ1-2; no clear D gene. The CDR3 sequence is 14 residues long. Germline CDR1 and CDR2: LGHNA and YSLEER. Trimming pared 0 bases from V and 6 bases from J, leaving 11 bases between. The CDR3 is CASSQEAGDDGYTF. CDR3 DNA: TGCGCCAGCAGCCAAGAGGCGGGTGACGATGGCTACACCTTC.

This chain uses TRBV19 with TRBJ1-2; no clear D. The length of the CDR3 is 14 residues. Germline V gives CDR1 LNHDA, CDR2 SQIVND (reference sequence). Trimming removed 2 bases at V and 5 bases at J, with 12 bases between. The CDR3 spells CASSIREPGYGYTF. CDR3 DNA sequence: TGTGCCAGTAGTATAAGGGAGCCGGGATATGGCTACACCTTC.

The J gene is TRBJ2-1, the V gene TRBV5-5, with TRBD1 identical over 10 bases. The CDR3 loop spans 15 amino acids. The V gene's germline CDR1 is SGHKS and CDR2 YYEKEE (reference sequence). J gave up 6 bases and V 1 base, and 4 bases lay outside the gene matches. CDR3 residues: CASSLPDRGVNEQFF. The CDR3 DNA sequence: TGTGCCAGCAGCTTGCCGGACAGGGGGGTCAATGAGCAGTTCTTC. Complete variable domain (other parts from reference TRBV5-5 and TRBJ2-1): DAGVTQSPTHLIKTRGQQVTLRCSPISGHKSVSWYQQVLGQGPQFIFQYYEKEERGRGNFPDRFSARQFPNYSSELNVNALLLGDSALYLCASSLPDRGVNEQFFGPGTRLTVL.

This clone was seen once. The CDR3 sequence is CASRFLAGGVREQFF. CDR3 nucleotide sequence: TGTGCCAGCAGATTCCTAGCGGGAGGGGTCCGTGAGCAGTTCTTC. V and J are TRBV6-5 and TRBJ2-1; 12 bases fit TRBD2. Germline CDR1 is MNHEY and CDR2 is SVGAGI. The ends lost 6 bases at V and 9 bases at J; junction bases unmatched: 9. The length of the CDR3 is 15 residues.

This clone came up once. This chain links TRBV27 with TRBJ1-1; TRBD1 might be the D (5 bases). The CDR3 loop spans 13 amino acids. Trimming cost V 1 base and J 5 bases, with 8 bases left between them. The germline gives CDR1 MNHEY, CDR2 SMNVEV (reference sequence). The CDR3 region is CASSLLRGTEAFF. DNA of the CDR3: TGTGCCAGCAGTTTATTGCGGGGGACTGAAGCTTTCTTT.

This chain links TRBV5-1 with TRBJ2-1, with 15 bases that match TRBD2. The CDR3 spans 19 residues. Germline lookup yields CDR1 SGHRS and CDR2 YFSETQ. The junction had 17 bases not matched to a gene; V was cut back by 5 bases and J by 8 bases. CDR3 loop: CASSQGLAGGQISLDEQFF. The CDR3 nucleotides read TGCGCCAGCAGTCAAGGACTAGCGGGAGGGCAAATAAGTCTGGATGAGCAGTTCTTC. Filled out from reference TRBV5-1 and TRBJ2-1, the complete variable domain reads KAGVTQTPRYLIKTRGQQVTLSCSPISGHRSVSWYQQTPGQGLQFLFEYFSETQRNKGNFPGRFSGRQFSNSRSEMNVSTLELGDSALYLCASSQGLAGGQISLDEQFFGPGTRLTVL.

This clone was seen more than once but under ten times. The chain joins TRBV6-5 to TRBJ1-6; 9 positions agree with TRBD1. This CDR3 comprises 15 residues. Trimming took 2 bases from V and 8 from J; bases not matched to a gene: 4. Germline V gene lookup returns CDR1 MNHEY and CDR2 SVGAGI. The CDR3 here is CASSYTGTGYSPLHF. CDR3 sequence (DNA): TGTGCCAGCAGTTACACCGGGACAGGGTATTCACCCCTCCACTTT.

This chain joins TRBV14 and TRBJ2-3, with TRBD2 identical over 12 bases. The V gene end was trimmed by 4 bases and the J gene end by 8 bases; junction bases not matched to a gene: 19. The CDR3 length is 19 residues. CDR1 is SGHDN, CDR2 FVKESK, per germline. The CDR3 reads CASSPHEGLAGITDGTQYF. Here the CDR3 DNA reads TGTGCCAGCAGCCCCCACGAGGGACTAGCGGGCATCACAGATGGTACGCAGTATTTT.

Only a few counts were recorded for this clone. This sequence joins TRBV4-3 and TRBJ2-4; D ambiguous. The CDR3 has 13 residues. V was trimmed by 1 base and J by 8 bases, leaving 9 bases between them. The germline CDR1 and CDR2 sequences are LGHNA and YSLEER. CDR3 nucleotide sequence: TGCGCCAGCAGCCAAGGGGTGACTGACATTCAGTACTTC. As protein: CASSQGVTDIQYF.

The V gene is TRBV6-5, the J gene TRBJ2-3, with D perhaps TRBD1 or TRBD2 (6 bases each). Trimming left V 6 bases short and J 5 bases short, with 15 bases between. Germline lookup yields CDR1 MNHEY and CDR2 SVGAGI. The CDR3 contains 14 residues. The CDR3 spells CASRPPGGIDTQYF. The CDR3 DNA reads TGTGCCAGCAGACCCCCCGGGGGCATAGATACGCAGTATTTT.